The clone carrying this T cell receptor (beta chain) has a count of ten or more. Its antigen is not identified. TCR beta CDR3 amplification used RNA transcripts. First-round RT-PCR employed HTBI primers, with a second-round multiplex PCR after it. TCRdb re-analysed the multiplex PCR reads in MiXCR, keeping a single row per CDR3 protein. The table records almost 750,000 distinct CDR3 sequences, approximately 40% of them present only once. V was clipped by 1 base and J by 7 bases; unmatched bases: 6. This CDR3 contains 15 residues. Looked up from germline, CDR1 is SGHTA and CDR2 is FQGNSA. This sample is part of a study of Graves' ophthalmopathy and Graves' hyperthyroidism. Moderate-to-severe activity, CAS ≥3, NOSPECS ≥4 and duration under 3 months were recorded for donors with ophthalmopathy. The starting material, more than 8 ml of fresh peripheral blood, provided the PBMCs. Whole-study results and caveats: Blood shared most expanded thyroid clonotypes above 0.001 frequency. For predicting ophthalmopathy progression, the model had about 71% sensitivity and roughly 72% specificity.

The gene calls are TRBV7-2 and TRBJ1-4; 7 positions match TRBD1. The receptor was derived from an adult man with Graves' ophthalmopathy. The sequenced sample consisted of peripheral blood. This CDR3 is CASSLEPGQTEKLFF. CDR3 sequence (DNA): TGTGCCAGCAGCTTAGAGCCGGGACAGACTGAAAAACTGTTTTTT.